These T cell receptor beta chains were read from a single sample in a study of T-cell memory formation after mild COVID-19. TCRdb ran MiXCR on the 5' RACE reads and lists one entry per CDR3 protein. The repertoire has approximately 260,000 distinct CDR3 sequences, 16% of them found once; the top ten carry 22%. What was sequenced was PBMCs or a T cell subset sorted from them (not recorded which). These receptors were obtained from a man aged 18 to 35 who had mild COVID-19 (a few samples of this study predate the infection). Cell type and time point are not known. Both conserved end residues are part of each CDR3. The D gene is left open where the match is weak. Size is omitted from some rows. Given values are once, few, many or a class for expanded clones.

J	size	D	V	CDR3	DNA
TRBJ1-1	-	-	TRBV7-3	CASPPGCGRNTEAFF	TGTGCCAGCCCCCCAGGGTGTGGGCGGAACACTGAAGCTTTCTTT
TRBJ1-1	few	-	TRBV16	CASSQLRGNTEAFF	TGTGCCAGCAGCCAATTGAGGGGGAACACTGAAGCTTTCTTT
TRBJ2-1	-	TRBD2	TRBV14	CASSQGLAGFYEQFF	TGTGCCAGCAGCCAGGGACTAGCAGGGTTCTATGAGCAGTTCTTC
TRBJ1-2	-	-	TRBV6-5	CASSYSDTRYGYTF	TGTGCCAGCAGTTACTCGGACACCCGATATGGCTACACCTTC
TRBJ2-5	few	TRBD2	TRBV24-1	CATRKSGEETQYF	TGTGCCACCAGGAAAAGCGGGGAAGAGACCCAGTACTTC
TRBJ2-4	-	TRBD1	TRBV18	CASSPNRGKNIQYF	TGTGCCAGCTCACCAAACAGGGGGAAAAACATTCAGTACTTC
TRBJ2-1	few	-	TRBV6-5	CASSFGGENNEQFF	TGTGCCAGCAGTTTCGGGGGCGAGAACAATGAGCAGTTCTTC
TRBJ2-1	few	-	TRBV4-1	CASSHVVPSDSYNEQFF	TGCGCCAGCAGCCACGTCGTTCCCAGCGATTCCTACAATGAGCAGTTCTTC
TRBJ2-1	-	TRBD2	TRBV7-6	CASSLGVAGGYSEQFF	TGTGCCAGCAGCTTAGGAGTAGCGGGGGGGTATAGTGAGCAGTTCTTC
TRBJ2-1	few	-	TRBV5-1	CASRPGQPNSHEQFF	TGCGCCAGCAGACCCGGACAGCCAAATTCCCATGAGCAGTTCTTC